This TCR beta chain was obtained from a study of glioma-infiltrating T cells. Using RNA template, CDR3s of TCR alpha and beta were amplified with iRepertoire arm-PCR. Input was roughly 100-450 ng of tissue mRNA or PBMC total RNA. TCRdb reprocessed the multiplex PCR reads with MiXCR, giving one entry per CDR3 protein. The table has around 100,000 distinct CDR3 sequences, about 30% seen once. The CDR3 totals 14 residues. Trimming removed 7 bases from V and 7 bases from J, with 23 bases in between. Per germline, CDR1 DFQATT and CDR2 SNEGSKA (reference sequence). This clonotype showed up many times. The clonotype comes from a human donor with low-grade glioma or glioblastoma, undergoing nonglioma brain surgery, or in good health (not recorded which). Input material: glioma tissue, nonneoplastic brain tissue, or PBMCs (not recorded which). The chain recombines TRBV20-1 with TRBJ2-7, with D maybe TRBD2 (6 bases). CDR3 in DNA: TGCAGTGGCCGATTTCCGGGCCCTCGGGAGGAGCAGTACTTC. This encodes CSGRFPGPREEQYF.